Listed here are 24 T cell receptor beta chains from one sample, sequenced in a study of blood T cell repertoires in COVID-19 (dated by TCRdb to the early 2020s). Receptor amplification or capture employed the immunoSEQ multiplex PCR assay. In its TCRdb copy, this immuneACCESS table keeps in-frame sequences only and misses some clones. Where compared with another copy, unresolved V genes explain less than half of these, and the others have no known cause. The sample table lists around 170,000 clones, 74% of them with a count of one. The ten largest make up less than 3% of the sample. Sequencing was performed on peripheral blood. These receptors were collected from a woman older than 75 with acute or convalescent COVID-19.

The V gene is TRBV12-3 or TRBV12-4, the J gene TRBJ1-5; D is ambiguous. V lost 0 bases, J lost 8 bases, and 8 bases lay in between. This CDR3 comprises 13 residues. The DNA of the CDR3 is TGTGCCAGCAGTTTAGCCAGGCTGGAGCCCCAGCATTTT. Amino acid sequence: CASSLARLEPQHF.

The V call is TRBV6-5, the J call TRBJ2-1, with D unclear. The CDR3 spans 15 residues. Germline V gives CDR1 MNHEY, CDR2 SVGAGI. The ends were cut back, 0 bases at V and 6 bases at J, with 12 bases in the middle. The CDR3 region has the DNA TGTGCCAGCAGTTACTCATTCAGGCAGAGCAATGAGCAGTTCTTC. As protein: CASSYSFRQSNEQFF.

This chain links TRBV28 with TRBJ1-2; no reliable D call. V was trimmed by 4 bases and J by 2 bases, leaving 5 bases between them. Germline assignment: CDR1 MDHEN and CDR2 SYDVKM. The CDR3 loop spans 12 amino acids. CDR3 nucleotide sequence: TGTGCCAGCAGTTATCCGAACTATGGCTACACCTTC. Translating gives CASSYPNYGYTF.

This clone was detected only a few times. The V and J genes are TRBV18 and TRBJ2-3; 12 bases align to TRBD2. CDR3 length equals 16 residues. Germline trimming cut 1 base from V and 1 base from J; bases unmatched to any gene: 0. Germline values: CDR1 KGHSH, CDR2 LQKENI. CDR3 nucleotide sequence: TGTGCCAGCTCACCACGGACTAGCGGGGGCACAGATACGCAGTATTTT. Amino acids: CASSPRTSGGTDTQYF. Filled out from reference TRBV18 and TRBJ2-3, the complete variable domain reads NAGVMQNPRHLVRRRGQEARLRCSPMKGHSHVYWYRQLPEEGLKFMVYLQKENIIDESGMPKERFSAEFPKEGPSILRIQQVVRGDSAAYFCASSPRTSGGTDTQYFGPGTRLTVL.

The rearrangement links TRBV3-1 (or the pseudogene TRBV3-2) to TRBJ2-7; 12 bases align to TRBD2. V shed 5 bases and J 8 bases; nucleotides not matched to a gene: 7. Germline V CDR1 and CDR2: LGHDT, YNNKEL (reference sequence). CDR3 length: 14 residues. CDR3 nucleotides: TGTGCCAGCAGCTCTTGGACTAGCGGGGACCAGCAGTACTTC. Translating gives CASSSWTSGDQQYF.

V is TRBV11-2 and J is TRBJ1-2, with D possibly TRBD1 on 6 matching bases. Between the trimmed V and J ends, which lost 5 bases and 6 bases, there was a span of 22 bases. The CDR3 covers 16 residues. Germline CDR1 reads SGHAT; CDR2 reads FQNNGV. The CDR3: CASSAQTRSPGDGYTF. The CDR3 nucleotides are TGTGCCAGCAGCGCTCAAACTAGGTCCCCAGGGGATGGCTACACCTTC.

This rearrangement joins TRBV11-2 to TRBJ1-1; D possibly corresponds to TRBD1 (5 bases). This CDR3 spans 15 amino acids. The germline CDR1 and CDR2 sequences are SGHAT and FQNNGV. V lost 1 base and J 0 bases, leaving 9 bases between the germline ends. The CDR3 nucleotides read TGTGCCAGCAGCTTAGGGGCAGGGATGAACACTGAAGCTTTCTTT. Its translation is CASSLGAGMNTEAFF.

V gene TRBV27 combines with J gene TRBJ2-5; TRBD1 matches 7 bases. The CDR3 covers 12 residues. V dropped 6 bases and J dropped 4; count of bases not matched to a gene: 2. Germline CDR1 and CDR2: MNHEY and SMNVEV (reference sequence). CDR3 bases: TGTGCCAGCAGCCGGACAGGAGAGACCCAGTACTTC. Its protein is CASSRTGETQYF.

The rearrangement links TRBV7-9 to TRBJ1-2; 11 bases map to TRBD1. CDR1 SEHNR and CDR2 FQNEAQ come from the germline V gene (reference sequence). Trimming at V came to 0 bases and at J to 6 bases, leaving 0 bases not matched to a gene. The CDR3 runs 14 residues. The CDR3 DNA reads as TGTGCCAGCAGCTTAGCGGGACAGGGGGATGGCTACACCTTC. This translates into CASSLAGQGDGYTF.

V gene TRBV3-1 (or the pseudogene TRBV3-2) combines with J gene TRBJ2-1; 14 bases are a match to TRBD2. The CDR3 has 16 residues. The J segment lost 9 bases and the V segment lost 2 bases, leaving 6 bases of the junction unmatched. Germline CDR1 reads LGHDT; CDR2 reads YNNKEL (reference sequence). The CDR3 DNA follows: TGTGCCAGCAGCCAAAGGACTAGCGGGAGGTTCTTTGAGCAGTTCTTC. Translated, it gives CASSQRTSGRFFEQFF.

CDR3 in amino acids: CASRAGTGDSPLHF. As DNA, the CDR3 is TGTGCCAGCAGAGCCGGGACAGGGGATTCACCCCTCCACTTT. The V gene is TRBV5-5, the J gene TRBJ1-6, with 10 positions matching TRBD1. Trimming took 5 bases from V and 8 from J; bases not matched to a gene: 4. CDR1 is SGHKS, CDR2 YYEKEE, per germline (reference sequence). CDR3 length: 14 residues.

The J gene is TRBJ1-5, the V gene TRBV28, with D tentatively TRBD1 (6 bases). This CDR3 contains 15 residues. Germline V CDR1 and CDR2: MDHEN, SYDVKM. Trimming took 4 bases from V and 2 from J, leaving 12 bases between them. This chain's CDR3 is CASSWQGRRNQPQHF. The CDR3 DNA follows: TGTGCCAGCAGTTGGCAGGGGAGACGCAATCAGCCCCAGCATTTT. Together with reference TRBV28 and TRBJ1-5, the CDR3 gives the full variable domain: DVKVTQSSRYLVKRTGEKVFLECVQDMDHENMFWYRQDPGLGLRLIYFSYDVKMKEKGDIPEGYSVSREKKERFSLILESASTNQTSMYLCASSWQGRRNQPQHFGDGTRLSIL.

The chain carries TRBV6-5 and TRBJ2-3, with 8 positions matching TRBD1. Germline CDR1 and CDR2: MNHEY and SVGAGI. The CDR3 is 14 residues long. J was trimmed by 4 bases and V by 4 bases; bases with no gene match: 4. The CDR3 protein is CASSSRTGSDTQYF. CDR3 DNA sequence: TGTGCCAGCAGTTCCCGGACAGGGTCAGATACGCAGTATTTT.

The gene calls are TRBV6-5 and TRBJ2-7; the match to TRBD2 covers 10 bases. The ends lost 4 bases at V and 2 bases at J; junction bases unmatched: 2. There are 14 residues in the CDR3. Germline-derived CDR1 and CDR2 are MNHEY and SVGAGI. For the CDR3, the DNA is TGTGCCAGCAGTTCAGCGGGAGGGACCTACGAGCAGTACTTC. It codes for CASSSAGGTYEQYF.

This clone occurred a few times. The chain's CDR3 is CASSFGQISNQPQHF. DNA of the CDR3: TGTGCCAGCAGCTTCGGACAGATTAGCAATCAGCCCCAGCATTTT. The J gene is TRBJ1-5, the V gene TRBV28; TRBD1 is a possible D gene (6 bases). The CDR3 has 15 amino acids. Between the trimmed V and J ends, which lost 6 bases and 0 bases, there was a span of 12 bases. Germline assignment: CDR1 MDHEN and CDR2 SYDVKM.

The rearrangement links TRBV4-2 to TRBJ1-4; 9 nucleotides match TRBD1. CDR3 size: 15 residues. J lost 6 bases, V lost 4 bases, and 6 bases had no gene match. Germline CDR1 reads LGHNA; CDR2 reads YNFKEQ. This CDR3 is CASSLRQGVDEKLFF. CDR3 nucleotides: TGTGCCAGCAGCCTACGACAGGGGGTCGATGAAAAACTGTTTTTT.

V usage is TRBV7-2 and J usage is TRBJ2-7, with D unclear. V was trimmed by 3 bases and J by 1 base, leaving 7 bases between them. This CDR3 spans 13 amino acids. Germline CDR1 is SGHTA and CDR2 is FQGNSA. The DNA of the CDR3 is TGTGCCAGCAGCTTTGGGCGATCCTACGAGCAGTACTTC. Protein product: CASSFGRSYEQYF.

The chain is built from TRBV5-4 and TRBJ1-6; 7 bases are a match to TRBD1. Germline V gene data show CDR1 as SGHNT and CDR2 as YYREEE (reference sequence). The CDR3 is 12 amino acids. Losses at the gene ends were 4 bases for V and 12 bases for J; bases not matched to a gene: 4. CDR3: CASSSYRGPLHF. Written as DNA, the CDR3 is TGTGCCAGCAGCAGCTACAGGGGACCCCTCCACTTT.

CDR3 nucleotide sequence: TGTGCCAGCAGCCAACGGGAGACCTACGAGCAGTACTTC. Its protein is CASSQRETYEQYF. V usage is TRBV3-1 (or the pseudogene TRBV3-2) and J usage is TRBJ2-7; the D gene is possibly TRBD2 (6 bases). The CDR3 length is 13 residues. Germline V gives CDR1 LGHDT, CDR2 YNNKEL (reference sequence). With 2 bases removed from V and 2 bases from J, the gap between germline ends came to 7 bases.

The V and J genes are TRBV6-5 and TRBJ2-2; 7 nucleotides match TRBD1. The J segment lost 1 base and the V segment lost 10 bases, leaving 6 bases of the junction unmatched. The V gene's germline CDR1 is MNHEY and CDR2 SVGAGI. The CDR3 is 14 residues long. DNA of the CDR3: TGTGCCACCCACAGGGACAGGAACACCGGGGAGCTGTTTTTT. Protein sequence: CATHRDRNTGELFF.

CDR3 amino acids: CASSPVADTAGYTF. The CDR3 DNA reads TGTGCCAGCTCACCAGTGGCGGACACAGCTGGCTACACCTTC. This rearrangement joins TRBV18 to TRBJ1-2; TRBD1 might be the D (5 bases). V lost 2 bases, J lost 7 bases, and 14 bases lay in between. CDR1 is KGHSH and CDR2 is LQKENI in the germline V gene. The CDR3 is made up of 14 amino acids.

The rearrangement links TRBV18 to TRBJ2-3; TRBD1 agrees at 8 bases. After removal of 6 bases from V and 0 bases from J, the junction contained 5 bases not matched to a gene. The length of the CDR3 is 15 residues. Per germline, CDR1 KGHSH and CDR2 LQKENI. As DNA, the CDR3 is TGTGCCAGCTCCGTGGACAGGGAAAGCACAGATACGCAGTATTTT. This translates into CASSVDRESTDTQYF.

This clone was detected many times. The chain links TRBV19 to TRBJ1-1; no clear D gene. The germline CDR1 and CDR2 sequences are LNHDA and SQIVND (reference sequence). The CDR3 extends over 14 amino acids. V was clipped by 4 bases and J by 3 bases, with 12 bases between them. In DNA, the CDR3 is TGTGCCAGTAGTACCGTCGGGTCGGACACTGAAGCTTTCTTT. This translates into CASSTVGSDTEAFF.

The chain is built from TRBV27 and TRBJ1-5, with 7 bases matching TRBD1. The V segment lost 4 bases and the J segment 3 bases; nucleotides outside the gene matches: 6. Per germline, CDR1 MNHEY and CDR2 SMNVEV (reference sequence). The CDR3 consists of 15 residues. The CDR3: CASSSHQGVNQPQHF. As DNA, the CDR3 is TGTGCCAGCAGTTCACATCAGGGGGTCAATCAGCCCCAGCATTTT.